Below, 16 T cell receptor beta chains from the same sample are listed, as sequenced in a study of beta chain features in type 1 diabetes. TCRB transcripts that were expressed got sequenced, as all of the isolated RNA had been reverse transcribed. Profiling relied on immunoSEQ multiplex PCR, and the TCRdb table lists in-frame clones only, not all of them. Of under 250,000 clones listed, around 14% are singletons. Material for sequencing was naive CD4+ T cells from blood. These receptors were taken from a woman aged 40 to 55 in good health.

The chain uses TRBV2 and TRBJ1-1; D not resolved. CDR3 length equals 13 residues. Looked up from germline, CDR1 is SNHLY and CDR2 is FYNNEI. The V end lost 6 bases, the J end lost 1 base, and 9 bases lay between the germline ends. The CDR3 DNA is TGTGCCAGCAGCGAGGTCAGGAACACTGAAGCTTTCTTT. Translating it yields CASSEVRNTEAFF.

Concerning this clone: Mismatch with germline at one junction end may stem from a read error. CDR3 sequence reads: CASSPTVNSPLHF. The CDR3 nucleotides are TGTGCCAGCAGCCCTACCGTTAATTCGCCCCTCCACTTT. This rearrangement joins TRBV7-9 to TRBJ1-6; unclear D gene. The CDR3 has 13 residues. Per germline, CDR1 SEHNR and CDR2 FQNEAQ (reference sequence).

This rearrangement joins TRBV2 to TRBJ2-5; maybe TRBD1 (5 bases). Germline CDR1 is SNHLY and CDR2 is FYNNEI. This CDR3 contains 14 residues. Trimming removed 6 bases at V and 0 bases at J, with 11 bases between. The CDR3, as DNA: TGTGCCAGCAGGCTAGGGGCGTACCAAGAGACCCAGTACTTC. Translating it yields CASRLGAYQETQYF.

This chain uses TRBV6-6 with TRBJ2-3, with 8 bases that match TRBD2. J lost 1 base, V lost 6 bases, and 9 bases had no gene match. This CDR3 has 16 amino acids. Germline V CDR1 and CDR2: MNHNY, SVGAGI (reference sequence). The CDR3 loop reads CASSPGGGRGTDTQYF. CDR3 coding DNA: TGTGCCAGCAGCCCCGGGGGGGGCAGGGGCACAGATACGCAGTATTTT.

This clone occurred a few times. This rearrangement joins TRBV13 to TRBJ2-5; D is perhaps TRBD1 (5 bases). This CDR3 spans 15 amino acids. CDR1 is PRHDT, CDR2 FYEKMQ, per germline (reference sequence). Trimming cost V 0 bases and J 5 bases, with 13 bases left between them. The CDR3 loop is CASSLGGSGLETQYF. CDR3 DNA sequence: TGTGCCAGCAGCTTAGGCGGGTCAGGGCTCGAGACCCAGTACTTC.

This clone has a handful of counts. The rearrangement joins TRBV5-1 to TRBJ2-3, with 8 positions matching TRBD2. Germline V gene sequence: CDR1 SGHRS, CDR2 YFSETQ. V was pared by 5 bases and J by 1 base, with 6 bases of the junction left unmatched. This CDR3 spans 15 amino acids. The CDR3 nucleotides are TGCGCCAGCAGTCAAGCGGGGGACCGCACAGATACGCAGTATTTT. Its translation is CASSQAGDRTDTQYF.

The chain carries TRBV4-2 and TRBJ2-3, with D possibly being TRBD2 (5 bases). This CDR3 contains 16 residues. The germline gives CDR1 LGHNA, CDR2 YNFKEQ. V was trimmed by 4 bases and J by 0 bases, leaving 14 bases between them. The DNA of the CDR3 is TGTGCCAGCAGCCGAGCGGACTCCTCTAGCACAGATACGCAGTATTTT. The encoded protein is CASSRADSSSTDTQYF.

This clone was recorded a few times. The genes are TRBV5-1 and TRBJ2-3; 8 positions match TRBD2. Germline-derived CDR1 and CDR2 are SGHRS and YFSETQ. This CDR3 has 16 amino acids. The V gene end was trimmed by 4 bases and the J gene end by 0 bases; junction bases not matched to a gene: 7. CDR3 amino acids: CASSPGLVSSTDTQYF. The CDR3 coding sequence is TGCGCCAGCAGCCCGGGACTAGTCTCTAGCACAGATACGCAGTATTTT. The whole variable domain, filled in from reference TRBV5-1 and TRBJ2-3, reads KAGVTQTPRYLIKTRGQQVTLSCSPISGHRSVSWYQQTPGQGLQFLFEYFSETQRNKGNFPGRFSGRQFSNSRSEMNVSTLELGDSALYLCASSPGLVSSTDTQYFGPGTRLTVL.

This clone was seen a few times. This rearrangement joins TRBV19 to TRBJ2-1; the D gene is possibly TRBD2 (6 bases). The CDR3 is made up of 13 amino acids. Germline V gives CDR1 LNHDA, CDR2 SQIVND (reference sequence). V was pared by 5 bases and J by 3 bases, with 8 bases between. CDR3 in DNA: TGTGCCAGTAGTCAGACTAGCTACAATGAGCAGTTCTTC. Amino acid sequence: CASSQTSYNEQFF.

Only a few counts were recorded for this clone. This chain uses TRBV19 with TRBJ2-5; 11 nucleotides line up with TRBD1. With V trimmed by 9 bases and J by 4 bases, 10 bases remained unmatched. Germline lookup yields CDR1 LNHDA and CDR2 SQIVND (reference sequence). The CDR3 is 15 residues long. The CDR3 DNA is TGTGCCAGCGAAAGGACAGGGGGCGCGGTAGAGACCCAGTACTTC. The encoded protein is CASERTGGAVETQYF.

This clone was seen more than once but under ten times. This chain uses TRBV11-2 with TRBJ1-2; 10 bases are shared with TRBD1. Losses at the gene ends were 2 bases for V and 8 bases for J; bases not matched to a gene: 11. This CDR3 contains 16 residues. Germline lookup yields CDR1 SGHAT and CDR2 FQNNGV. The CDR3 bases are TGTGCCAGCAGCTTATCCGGGACAGGGGCCAAGGAGGGCTACACCTTC. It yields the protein CASSLSGTGAKEGYTF.

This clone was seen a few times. This CDR3 reads CASSVRTSGGSGELFF. As DNA, the CDR3 is TGTGCCAGCAGCGTTCGGACTAGCGGGGGTAGCGGGGAGCTGTTTTTT. This chain links TRBV9 with TRBJ2-2; 13 bases agree with TRBD2. The CDR3 spans 16 residues. Trimming took 2 bases from V and 7 from J; bases not matched to a gene: 5. CDR1 is SGDLS and CDR2 is YYNGEE in the germline V gene.

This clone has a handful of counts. The CDR3 coding sequence is TGCAGCGTTGATCTCCGGAGGGGAGAGACCCAGTACTTC. Amino acid sequence: CSVDLRRGETQYF. The chain has TRBV29-1 and TRBJ2-5, with a tentative D call TRBD2 (6 bases). The germline gives CDR1 SQVTM, CDR2 ANQGSEA. Trimming took 3 bases from V and 4 from J, leaving 12 bases between them. This CDR3 is built from 13 residues.

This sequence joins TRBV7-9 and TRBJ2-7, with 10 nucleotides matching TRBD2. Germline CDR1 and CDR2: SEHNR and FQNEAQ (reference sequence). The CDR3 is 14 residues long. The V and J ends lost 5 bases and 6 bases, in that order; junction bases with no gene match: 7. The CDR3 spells CASSVSGGRAEQYF. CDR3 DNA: TGTGCCAGCAGCGTTAGCGGGGGGCGGGCCGAGCAGTACTTC.

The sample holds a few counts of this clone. The CDR3 DNA sequence: TGTGCCAGCTCACCACCAACGCAGGGCTTGTATGGCTACACCTTC. This encodes CASSPPTQGLYGYTF. This chain connects TRBV18 to TRBJ1-2; D might be TRBD1 (5 bases). CDR3 length: 15 residues. V dropped 0 bases and J dropped 5 bases, with 13 bases sitting between them. Germline CDR1 reads KGHSH; CDR2 reads LQKENI.

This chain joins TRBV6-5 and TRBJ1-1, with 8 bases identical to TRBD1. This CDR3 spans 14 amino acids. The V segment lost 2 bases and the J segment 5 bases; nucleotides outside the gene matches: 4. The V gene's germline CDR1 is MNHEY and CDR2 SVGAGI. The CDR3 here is CASSYDRGRTEAFF. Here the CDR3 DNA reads TGTGCCAGCAGTTACGACAGGGGACGGACTGAAGCTTTCTTT.